The 10 T cell receptor beta chains below were found in one sample sequenced in a study of T-cell memory formation after mild COVID-19. One entry per CDR3 protein results from TCRdb running MiXCR on the 5' RACE reads. This sample has around 320,000 distinct CDR3 sequences, with approximately 19% found just once. Material for sequencing was PBMCs or a T cell subset sorted from them (not recorded which). The receptors shown here come from a young man who had mild COVID-19 (a few samples of this study predate the infection). Cell type and time point are not known.

This clonotype was detected a few times. The chain carries TRBV5-1 and TRBJ2-7, with 9 bases that match TRBD1. Germline CDR1 and CDR2: SGHRS and YFSETQ. The CDR3 contains 13 residues. Unmatched junction bases numbered 2, after V lost 4 bases and J lost 3 bases. CDR3 in DNA: TGCGCCAGCAGCCCGACAGGGGGCTACGAGCAGTACGTC. Its translation is CASSPTGGYEQYV.

The chain joins TRBV5-1 to TRBJ1-1; a possible D gene is TRBD1 (6 bases). Germline CDR1 and CDR2: SGHRS and YFSETQ. Trimming took off 1 base at V and 2 bases at J, with 9 bases between the two ends. The CDR3 consists of 14 residues. For the CDR3, the DNA is TGCGCCAGCAGCTTGAAGGGACAAAACACTGAAGCTTTCTTT. This sequence encodes CASSLKGQNTEAFF.

There are a few counts of this clonotype. The gene calls are TRBV12-3 or TRBV12-4 and TRBJ1-1, with 8 bases lining up with TRBD1. The CDR3 length is 17 residues. J lost 0 bases, V lost 4 bases, and 10 bases had no gene match. Written as DNA, the CDR3 is TGTGCCAGCAGTTCCGGGACAGGCTCCGTTATGAACACTGAAGCTTTCTTT. Residues: CASSSGTGSVMNTEAFF.

The genes are TRBV6-2 or TRBV6-3 and TRBJ2-3; TRBD2 agrees at 11 bases. With 10 bases clipped from V and 3 bases from J, the junction kept 9 bases outside the gene matches. Per germline, CDR1 MNHEY and CDR2 SVGEGT. The CDR3 covers 15 residues. In DNA, the CDR3 is TGTGCCACGCAACTAGCGGGGGACTCTACAGATACGCAGTATTTT. It specifies CATQLAGDSTDTQYF.

This clonotype was detected only a few times. The rearrangement joins TRBV5-1 to TRBJ2-3; D is possibly TRBD1 (8 bases). CDR1 is SGHRS, CDR2 YFSETQ, per germline. The CDR3 has 15 residues. V was pared by 1 base and J by 5 bases, with 14 bases between. The DNA of the CDR3 is TGCGCCAGCAGCTTGATACAGGGGGAGGGAGATACGCAGTATTTT. Translating it yields CASSLIQGEGDTQYF. Full variable domain (remainder filled in from reference TRBV5-1 and TRBJ2-3): KAGVTQTPRYLIKTRGQQVTLSCSPISGHRSVSWYQQTPGQGLQFLFEYFSETQRNKGNFPGRFSGRQFSNSRSEMNVSTLELGDSALYLCASSLIQGEGDTQYFGPGTRLTVL.

This clonotype was counted ten times or more. CDR3 bases: TGTGCCAGCAGCTATATATACAGGGGATTGACTGAAGCTTTCTTT. Its translation is CASSYIYRGLTEAFF. The chain combines TRBV11-2 with TRBJ1-1; 7 bases match TRBD1. The CDR3 contains 15 residues. V was pared by 4 bases and J by 5 bases, with 10 bases of the junction left unmatched. Germline values: CDR1 SGHAT, CDR2 FQNNGV.

The V call is TRBV20-1, the J call TRBJ1-1; tentative D call: TRBD1 (6 bases). With 6 bases removed from V and 8 bases from J, the gap between germline ends came to 10 bases. Germline CDR1 reads DFQATT; CDR2 reads SNEGSKA (reference sequence). The CDR3 consists of 10 residues. The CDR3 loop reads CSAADSEAFF. In DNA form, the CDR3 reads TGCAGTGCCGCGGACAGCGAAGCTTTCTTT.

This clonotype was observed a few times. This chain links TRBV20-1 with TRBJ2-7; TRBD1 matches at 11 bases. CDR3 length: 15 residues. The trim removed 6 bases at V and 1 base at J, leaving 8 bases unmatched. CDR1 and CDR2 (germline): DFQATT, SNEGSKA (reference sequence). CDR3 DNA sequence: TGCAGTGCCCAGGGTGGGGACAGGGGGTCCTACGAGCAGTACTTC. Translation: CSAQGGDRGSYEQYF.

In its sample, this clonotype was seen many times. The V gene is TRBV7-9, the J gene TRBJ2-5; D is undetermined. The germline V and J ends were trimmed by 7 bases and 5 bases, with 14 bases remaining between them. In germline, CDR1 is SEHNR, CDR2 FQNEAQ (reference sequence). The CDR3 length is 13 residues. The CDR3 nucleotides read TGTGCCAGCACCGACCTTTGGGCGGAGACCCAGTACTTC. Translating gives CASTDLWAETQYF.

This chain connects TRBV9 to TRBJ2-1; D unresolved. This CDR3 has 13 amino acids. The V and J ends lost 0 bases and 5 bases respectively, with 6 bases between them. In germline, CDR1 is SGDLS, CDR2 YYNGEE. The DNA for the CDR3 is TGTGCCAGCAGCGTAGTGGTCGACAATGAGCAGTTCTTC. It codes for CASSVVVDNEQFF. Based on the CDR3 plus reference TRBV9 and TRBJ2-1, the full variable domain is DSGVTQTPKHLITATGQRVTLRCSPRSGDLSVYWYQQSLDQGLQFLIQYYNGEERAKGNILERFSAQQFPDLHSELNLSSLELGDSALYFCASSVVVDNEQFFGPGTRLTVL.